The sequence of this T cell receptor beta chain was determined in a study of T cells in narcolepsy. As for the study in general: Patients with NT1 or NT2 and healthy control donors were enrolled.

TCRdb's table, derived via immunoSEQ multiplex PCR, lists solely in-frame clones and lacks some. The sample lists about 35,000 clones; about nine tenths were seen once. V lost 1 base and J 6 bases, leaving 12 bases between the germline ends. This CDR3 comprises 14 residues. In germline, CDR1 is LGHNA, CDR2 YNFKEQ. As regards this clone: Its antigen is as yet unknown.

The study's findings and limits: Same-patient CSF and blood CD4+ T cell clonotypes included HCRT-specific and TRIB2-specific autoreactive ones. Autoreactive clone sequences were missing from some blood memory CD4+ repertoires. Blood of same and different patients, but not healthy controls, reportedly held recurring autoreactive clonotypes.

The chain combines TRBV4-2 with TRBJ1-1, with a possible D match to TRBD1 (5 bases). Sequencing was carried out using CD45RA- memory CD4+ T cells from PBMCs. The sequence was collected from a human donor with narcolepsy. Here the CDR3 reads CASSQVGGTPEAFF. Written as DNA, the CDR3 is TGTGCCAGCAGCCAAGTGGGGGGGACGCCTGAAGCTTTCTTT.